The text below deals with one T cell receptor (beta chain). As yet, its antigen is unknown. The source of the sample is a study of CD8+ T cells in alopecia areata. Treatment indicated: oral pan-JAK inhibitor, 5-10 mg twice daily. Individuals with alopecia areata gave both lesional scalp punch biopsies and peripheral blood for collection. Study-wide findings and caveats: Researchers report lesional scalp, most notably alopecia totalis/universalis, outstripped normal scalp in clonality.

In each case, RNA was isolated and then reverse transcribed into cDNA as the sequencing template. Clones were read by immunoSEQ multiplex PCR, and TCRdb kept only the in-frame ones, dropping some. The sample carries about 100,000 clones, around 60% recorded once. This receptor was taken from a human donor with alopecia areata. This sample comprised CD8+ T cells sorted from blood, obtained between weeks 55 and 65, from a patient treated with tofacitinib.

The CDR3 is CASSEASGRGDERGSPLHF. The CDR3 DNA reads as TGTGCCAGCAGTGAAGCGTCGGGACGGGGGGATGAACGGGGTTCACCCCTCCACTTT. V and J are TRBV2 and TRBJ1-6, with D possibly matching TRBD1 (5 bases). V was trimmed by 0 bases and J by 9 bases, leaving 24 bases between them. This CDR3 is built from 19 residues. The germline CDR1 and CDR2 sequences are SNHLY and FYNNEI.